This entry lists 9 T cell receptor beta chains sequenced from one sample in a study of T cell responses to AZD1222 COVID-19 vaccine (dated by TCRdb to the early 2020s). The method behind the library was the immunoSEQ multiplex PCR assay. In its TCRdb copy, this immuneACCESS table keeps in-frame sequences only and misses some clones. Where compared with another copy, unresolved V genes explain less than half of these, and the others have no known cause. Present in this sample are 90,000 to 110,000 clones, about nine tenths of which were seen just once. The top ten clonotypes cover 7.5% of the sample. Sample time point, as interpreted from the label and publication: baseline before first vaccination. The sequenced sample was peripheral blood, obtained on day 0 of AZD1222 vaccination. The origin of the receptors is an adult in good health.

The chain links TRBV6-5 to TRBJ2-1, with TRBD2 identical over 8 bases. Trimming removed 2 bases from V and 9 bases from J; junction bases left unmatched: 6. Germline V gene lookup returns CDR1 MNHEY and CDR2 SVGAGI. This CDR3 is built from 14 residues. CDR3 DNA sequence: TGTGCCAGCAGTTACGACCTAGCGGGTAGTGAGCAGTTCTTC. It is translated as CASSYDLAGSEQFF.

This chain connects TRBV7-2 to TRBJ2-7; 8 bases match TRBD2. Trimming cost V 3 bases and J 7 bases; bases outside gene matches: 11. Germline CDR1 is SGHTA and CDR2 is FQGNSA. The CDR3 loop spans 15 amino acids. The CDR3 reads CASSFTRGGRWEQYF. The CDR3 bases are TGTGCCAGCAGCTTTACCCGGGGGGGCCGGTGGGAGCAGTACTTC.

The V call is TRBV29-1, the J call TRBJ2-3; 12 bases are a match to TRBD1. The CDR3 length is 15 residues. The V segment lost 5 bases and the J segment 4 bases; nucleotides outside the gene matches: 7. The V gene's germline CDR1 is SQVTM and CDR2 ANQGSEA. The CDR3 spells CSVSMGQGASDTQYF. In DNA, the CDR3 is TGCAGCGTTTCCATGGGACAGGGGGCCTCAGATACGCAGTATTTT.

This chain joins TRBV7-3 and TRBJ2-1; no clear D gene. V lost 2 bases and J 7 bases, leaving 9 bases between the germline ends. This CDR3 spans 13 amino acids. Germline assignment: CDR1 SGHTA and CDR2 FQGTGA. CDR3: CASSLGQENEQFF. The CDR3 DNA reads TGTGCCAGCAGCTTAGGGCAGGAAAATGAGCAGTTCTTC.

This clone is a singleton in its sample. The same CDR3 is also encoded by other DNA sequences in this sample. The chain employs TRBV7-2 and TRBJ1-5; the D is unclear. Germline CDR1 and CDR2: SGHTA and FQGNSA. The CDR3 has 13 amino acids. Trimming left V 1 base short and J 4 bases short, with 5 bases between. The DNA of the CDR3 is TGTGCCAGCAGCTTAGTGGGAAATCAGCCCCAGCATTTT. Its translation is CASSLVGNQPQHF.

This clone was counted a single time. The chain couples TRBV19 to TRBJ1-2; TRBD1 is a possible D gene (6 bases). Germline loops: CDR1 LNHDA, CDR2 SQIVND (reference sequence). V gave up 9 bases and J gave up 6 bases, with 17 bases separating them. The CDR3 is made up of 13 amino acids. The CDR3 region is CASNSEGGNGYTF. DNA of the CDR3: TGTGCCAGCAACTCGGAGGGGGGGAATGGCTACACCTTC.

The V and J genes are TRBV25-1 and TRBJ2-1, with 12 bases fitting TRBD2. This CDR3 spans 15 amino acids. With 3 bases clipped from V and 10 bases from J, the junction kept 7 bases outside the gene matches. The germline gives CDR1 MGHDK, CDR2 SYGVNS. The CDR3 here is CASSDPGTSGLEQFF. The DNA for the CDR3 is TGTGCCAGCAGTGACCCAGGGACTAGCGGGTTGGAGCAGTTCTTC.

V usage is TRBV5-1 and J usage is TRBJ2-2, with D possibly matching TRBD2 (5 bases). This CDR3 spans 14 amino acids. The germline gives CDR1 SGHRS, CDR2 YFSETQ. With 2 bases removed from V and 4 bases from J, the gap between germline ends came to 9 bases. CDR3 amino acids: CASSLADGTGELFF. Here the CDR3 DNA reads TGCGCCAGCAGCTTAGCGGACGGCACCGGGGAGCTGTTTTTT.

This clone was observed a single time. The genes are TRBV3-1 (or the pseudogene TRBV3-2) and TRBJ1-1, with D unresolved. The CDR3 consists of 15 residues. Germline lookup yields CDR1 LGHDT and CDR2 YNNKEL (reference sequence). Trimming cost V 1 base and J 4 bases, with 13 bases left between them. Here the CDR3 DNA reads TGTGCCAGCAGCCAAGTGGCGGGGTCAGGCACTGAAGCTTTCTTT. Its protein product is CASSQVAGSGTEAFF.